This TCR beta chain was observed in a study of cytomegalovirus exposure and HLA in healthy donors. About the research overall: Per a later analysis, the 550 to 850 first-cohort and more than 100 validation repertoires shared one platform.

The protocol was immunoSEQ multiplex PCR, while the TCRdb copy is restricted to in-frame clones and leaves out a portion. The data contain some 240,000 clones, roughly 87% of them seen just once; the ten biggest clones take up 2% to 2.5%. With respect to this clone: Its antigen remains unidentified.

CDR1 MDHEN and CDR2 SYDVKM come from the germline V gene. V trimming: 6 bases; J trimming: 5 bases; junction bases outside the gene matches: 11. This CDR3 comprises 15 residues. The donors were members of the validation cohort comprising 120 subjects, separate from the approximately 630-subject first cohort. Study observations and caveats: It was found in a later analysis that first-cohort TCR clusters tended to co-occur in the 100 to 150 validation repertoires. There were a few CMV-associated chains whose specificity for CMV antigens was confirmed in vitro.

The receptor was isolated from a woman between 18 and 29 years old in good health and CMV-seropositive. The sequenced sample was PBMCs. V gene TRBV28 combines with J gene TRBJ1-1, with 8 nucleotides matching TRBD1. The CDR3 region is CASSPPPGGRTEAFF. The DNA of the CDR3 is TGTGCCAGCAGCCCACCGCCAGGGGGCAGGACTGAAGCTTTCTTT. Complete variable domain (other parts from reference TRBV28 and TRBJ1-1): DVKVTQSSRYLVKRTGEKVFLECVQDMDHENMFWYRQDPGLGLRLIYFSYDVKMKEKGDIPEGYSVSREKKERFSLILESASTNQTSMYLCASSPPPGGRTEAFFGQGTRLTVV.